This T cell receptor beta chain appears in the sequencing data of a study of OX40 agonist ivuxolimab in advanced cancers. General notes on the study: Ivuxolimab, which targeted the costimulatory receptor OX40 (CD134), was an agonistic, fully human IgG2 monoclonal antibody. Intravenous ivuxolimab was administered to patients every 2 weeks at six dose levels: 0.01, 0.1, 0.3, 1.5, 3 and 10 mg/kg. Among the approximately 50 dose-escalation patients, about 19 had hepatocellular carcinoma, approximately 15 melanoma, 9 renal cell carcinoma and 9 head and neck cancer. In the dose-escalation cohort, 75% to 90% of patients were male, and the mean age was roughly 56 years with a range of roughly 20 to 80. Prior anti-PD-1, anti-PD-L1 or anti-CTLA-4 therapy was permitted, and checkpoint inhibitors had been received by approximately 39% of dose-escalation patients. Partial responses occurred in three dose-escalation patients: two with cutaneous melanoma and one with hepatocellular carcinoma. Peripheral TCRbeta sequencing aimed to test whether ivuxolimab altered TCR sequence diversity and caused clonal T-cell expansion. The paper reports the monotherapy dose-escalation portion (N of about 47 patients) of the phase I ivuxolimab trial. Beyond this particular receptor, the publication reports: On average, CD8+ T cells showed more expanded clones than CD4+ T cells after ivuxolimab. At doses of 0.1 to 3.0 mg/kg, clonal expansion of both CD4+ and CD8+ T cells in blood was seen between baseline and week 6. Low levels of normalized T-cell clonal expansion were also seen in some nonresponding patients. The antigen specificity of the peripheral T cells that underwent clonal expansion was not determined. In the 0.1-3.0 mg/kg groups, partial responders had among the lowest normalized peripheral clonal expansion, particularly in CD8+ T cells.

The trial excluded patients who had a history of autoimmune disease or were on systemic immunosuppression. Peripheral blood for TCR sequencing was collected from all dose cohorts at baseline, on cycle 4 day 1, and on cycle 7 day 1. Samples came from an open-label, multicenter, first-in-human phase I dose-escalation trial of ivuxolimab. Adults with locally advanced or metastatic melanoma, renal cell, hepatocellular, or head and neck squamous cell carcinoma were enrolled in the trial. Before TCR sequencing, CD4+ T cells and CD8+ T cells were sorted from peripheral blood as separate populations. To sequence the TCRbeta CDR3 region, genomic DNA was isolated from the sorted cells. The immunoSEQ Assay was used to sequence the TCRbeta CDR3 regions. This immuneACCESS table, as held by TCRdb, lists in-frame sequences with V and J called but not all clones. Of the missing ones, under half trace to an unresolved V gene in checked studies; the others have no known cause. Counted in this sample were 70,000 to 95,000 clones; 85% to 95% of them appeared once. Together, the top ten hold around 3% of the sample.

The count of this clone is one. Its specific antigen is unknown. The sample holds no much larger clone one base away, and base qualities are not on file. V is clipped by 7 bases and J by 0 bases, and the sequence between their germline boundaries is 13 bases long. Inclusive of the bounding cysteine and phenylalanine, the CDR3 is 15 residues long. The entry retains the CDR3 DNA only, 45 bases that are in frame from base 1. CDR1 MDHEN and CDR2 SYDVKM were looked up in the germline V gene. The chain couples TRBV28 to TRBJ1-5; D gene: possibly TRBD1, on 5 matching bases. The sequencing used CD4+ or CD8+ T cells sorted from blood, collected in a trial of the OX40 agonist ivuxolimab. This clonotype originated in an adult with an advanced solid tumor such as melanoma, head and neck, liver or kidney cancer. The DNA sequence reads TGTGCCAGCACCTATGACAGAAATAGCAATCAGCCCCAGCATTTT. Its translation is CASTYDRNSNQPQHF.